Each of the 11 T cell receptor beta chains below was sequenced from the same sample in a study of molecular identifiers for immune sequencing clone quantification. TCRdb processed the PCR reads anew with MiXCR; each CDR3 protein has one entry. The sample holds under 85,000 distinct CDR3 sequences, around a sixth seen once. Material for sequencing was naive CD8+ T cells from blood, with Jurkat cell RNA spiked in. Subset in this sample: FACS-sorted CD8+CD4-CCR7+CD45RA+ naive T cells. These receptor sequences come from a human donor in good health. Some libraries in this study had Jurkat cell RNA spiked in.

In this sample, this clonotype turned up many times. This chain connects TRBV3-1 to TRBJ2-6; tentatively, D is TRBD1 (5 bases). With 4 bases removed from V and 0 bases from J, the gap between germline ends came to 16 bases. In germline, CDR1 is LGHDT, CDR2 YNNKEL (reference sequence). The CDR3 runs 18 residues. This CDR3 is CASSLEIQTGSGANVLTF. For the CDR3, the DNA is TGTGCCAGCAGCCTAGAGATTCAAACAGGCTCTGGGGCCAACGTCCTGACTTTC.

There are many counts of this clonotype. V and J are TRBV7-2 and TRBJ1-4; 7 positions match TRBD1. Per the germline V gene, CDR1 is SGHTA and CDR2 is FQGNSA. Trimming cost V 5 bases and J 7 bases; bases outside gene matches: 10. This CDR3 has 15 amino acids. The DNA for the CDR3 is TGTGCCAGCAGCCAGGGGGTGGGGGTAGTTGAAAAACTGTTTTTT. Its protein is CASSQGVGVVEKLFF. Drawing the rest from reference TRBV7-2 and TRBJ1-4, the complete variable domain is GAGVSQSPSNKVTEKGKDVELRCDPISGHTALYWYRQSLGQGLEFLIYFQGNSAPDKSGLPSDRFSAERTGGSVSTLTIQRTQQEDSAVYLCASSQGVGVVEKLFFGSGTQLSVL.

The V gene is TRBV30, the J gene TRBJ2-3; 12 bases align to TRBD2. J was trimmed by 4 bases and V by 3 bases; bases with no gene match: 5. The CDR3 is made up of 15 amino acids. Germline CDR1 reads GTSNPN; CDR2 reads SVGIG (reference sequence). The CDR3 DNA sequence: TGTGCCTGGAGGGGTCTAGCGGGAGGGGCAGATACGCAGTATTTT. This translates into CAWRGLAGGADTQYF.

This clonotype was observed at least ten times. The V gene is TRBV4-3, the J gene TRBJ2-7; 10 nucleotides match TRBD2. The CDR3 consists of 17 residues. V lost 2 bases and J lost 0; bases outside the gene matches: 7. Germline CDR1 is LGHNA and CDR2 is YSLEER. The DNA for the CDR3 is TGCGCCAGCAGCCAAAAATCAGCGGGAGGGACCTCCTACGAGCAGTACTTC. This gives the protein CASSQKSAGGTSYEQYF.

This clonotype was observed many times. This sequence joins TRBV27 and TRBJ2-7; 8 nucleotides line up with TRBD1. Germline V gene sequence: CDR1 MNHEY, CDR2 SMNVEV (reference sequence). The CDR3 totals 14 residues. V lost 3 bases, J lost 4 bases, and 5 bases stayed unmatched. Here the CDR3 reads CASSFFQGAYEQYF. Here the CDR3 DNA reads TGTGCCAGCAGTTTTTTCCAGGGGGCTTACGAGCAGTACTTC.

On this clonotype: A much bigger clone sits one base away, suggesting this may be a read error. This chain's CDR3 is CASSTTVDTEAFF. The CDR3 DNA reads TGTGCCAGTAGTACTACTGTGGACACTGAAGCTTTCTTT. The V call is TRBV19, the J call TRBJ1-1; D is undetermined. Germline CDR1 LNHDA, CDR2 SQIVND (reference sequence). The CDR3 sequence is 13 residues long. The V gene lost 4 bases and the J gene lost 3 bases, with 9 bases spanning the gap.

This clonotype was seen at least ten times. V and J are TRBV3-1 and TRBJ2-2; D is undetermined. Germline lookup yields CDR1 LGHDT and CDR2 YNNKEL (reference sequence). The germline V and J ends were trimmed by 4 bases and 0 bases, with 3 bases remaining between them. CDR3 length: 13 residues. CDR3 nucleotide sequence: TGTGCCAGCAGCCTTACGAACACCGGGGAGCTGTTTTTT. Amino acids: CASSLTNTGELFF. Combining the CDR3 with reference TRBV3-1 and TRBJ2-2 gives the whole variable domain DTAVSQTPKYLVTQMGNDKSIKCEQNLGHDTMYWYKQDSKKFLKIMFSYNNKELIINETVPNRFSPKSPDKAHLNLHINSLELGDSAVYFCASSLTNTGELFFGEGSRLTVL.

The rearrangement joins TRBV27 to TRBJ2-7, with 7 bases matching TRBD1. The germline CDR1 and CDR2 sequences are MNHEY and SMNVEV (reference sequence). This CDR3 spans 15 amino acids. V shed 8 bases and J 3 bases; nucleotides not matched to a gene: 13. In DNA, the CDR3 is TGTGCCAGCGGTCTAATCGGGCAGGGGGACTACGAGCAGTACTTC. It codes for CASGLIGQGDYEQYF.

This clonotype has more than one count but fewer than ten. J is TRBJ1-5 and V is TRBV27; unclear D gene. The CDR3 has 13 residues. Trimming pared 3 bases from V and 2 bases from J, leaving 5 bases between. Germline CDR1 and CDR2: MNHEY and SMNVEV (reference sequence). The CDR3 nucleotides are TGTGCCAGCAGTTTTGGGGGCAATCAGCCCCAGCATTTT. Amino acids: CASSFGGNQPQHF.

The sample holds a few counts of this clonotype. CDR3 region: CSARATGLVAYEQYF. The CDR3, as DNA: TGCAGTGCTAGAGCGACGGGACTAGTAGCCTACGAGCAGTACTTC. This sequence joins TRBV20-1 and TRBJ2-7, with 8 bases lining up with TRBD2. This CDR3 region has 15 residues. The germline V gene has CDR1 DFQATT and CDR2 SNEGSKA (reference sequence). With V trimmed by 1 base and J by 2 bases, 7 bases remained unmatched.

This clonotype was observed at least ten times. This chain uses TRBV4-3 with TRBJ2-1; 10 nucleotides line up with TRBD2. With V trimmed by 0 bases and J by 8 bases, 7 bases remained unmatched. Germline V gives CDR1 LGHNA, CDR2 YSLEER. The CDR3 has 16 amino acids. CDR3 residues: CASSQDLAGVQDEQFF. The CDR3 bases are TGCGCCAGCAGCCAAGACCTAGCGGGAGTACAGGATGAGCAGTTCTTC.